This passage covers 16 T cell receptor beta chains from one sample sequenced in a study of T-cell memory formation after mild COVID-19. MiXCR, applied by TCRdb to the 5' RACE reads, yields one record per CDR3 protein. The table has a few hundred thousand distinct CDR3 sequences, 8.2% seen once. Sequenced material: PBMCs or a T cell subset sorted from them (not recorded which). These TCRs come from a man younger than 35 who had mild COVID-19 (a few samples of this study predate the infection). Cell type and time point are not known.

This clonotype occurred once. This chain links TRBV28 with TRBJ1-3; maybe TRBD1 (5 bases). Germline-derived CDR1 and CDR2 are MDHEN and SYDVKM. Trimming took off 3 bases at V and 0 bases at J, with 12 bases between the two ends. The length of the CDR3 is 16 residues. CDR3 in DNA: TGTGCCAGCAGTTTGGGACGGGTGATCTCTGGAAACACCATATATTTT. Its translation is CASSLGRVISGNTIYF.

This chain uses TRBV6-2 or TRBV6-3 with TRBJ2-7, with unresolved D. The V end was cut by 0 bases, the J end by 2 bases, with 8 bases between. CDR1 and CDR2 from the germline V gene are MNHEY and SVGEGT. This CDR3 is 14 amino acids long. CDR3 nucleotide sequence: TGTGCCAGCAGTTACTCATCACGTACCTACGAGCAGTACGTC. This gives the protein CASSYSSRTYEQYV.

This clonotype was observed a handful of times. The chain has TRBV29-1 and TRBJ1-1, with a tentative D call TRBD1 (5 bases). Germline V CDR1 and CDR2: SQVTM, ANQGSEA. The CDR3 length is 11 residues. The V and J ends lost 4 bases and 6 bases respectively, with 9 bases between them. CDR3 region: CSVVMGAEAFF. The CDR3 bases are TGCAGCGTTGTCATGGGGGCTGAAGCTTTCTTT.

This clonotype was recorded at least ten times. The chain uses TRBV11-2 and TRBJ1-4, with unresolved D. CDR1 and CDR2 from the germline V gene are SGHAT and FQNNGV. Trimming cost V 5 bases and J 11 bases, with 12 bases left between them. The CDR3 is 12 amino acids. CDR3 amino acids: CASSEYRPKLFF. The CDR3 DNA follows: TGTGCCAGCAGCGAATATAGACCGAAACTGTTTTTT.

This clonotype was found a few times. The chain couples TRBV4-1 to TRBJ2-5; no clear D. The CDR3 is 15 residues long. V was cut by 4 bases and J by 4 bases, with 16 bases left in between. In germline, CDR1 is MGHRA, CDR2 YSYEKL. The CDR3 DNA follows: TGCGCCAGCAGCCCCCGGTCGGTTTTTGGAGAGACCCAGTACTTC. Translation gives CASSPRSVFGETQYF.

This clonotype has only a few counts. The V gene is TRBV7-6, the J gene TRBJ2-3; perhaps TRBD2 as D (6 bases). The CDR3 contains 16 residues. Trimming left V 3 bases short and J 1 base short, with 14 bases between. Germline V gene sequence: CDR1 SGHVS, CDR2 FNYEAQ. Here the CDR3 reads CASSFGGAGRTDTQYF. The CDR3 bases are TGTGCCAGCAGCTTTGGGGGAGCGGGCCGCACAGATACGCAGTATTTT. Complete variable domain (other parts from reference TRBV7-6 and TRBJ2-3): GAGVSQSPRYKVTKRGQDVALRCDPISGHVSLYWYRQALGQGPEFLTYFNYEAQQDKSGLPNDRFSAERPEGSISTLTIQRTEQRDSAMYRCASSFGGAGRTDTQYFGPGTRLTVL.

The chain employs TRBV6-1 and TRBJ2-5, with 10 nucleotides matching TRBD2. V was clipped by 2 bases and J by 5 bases; unmatched bases: 11. CDR3 length: 17 amino acids. Germline values: CDR1 MNHNS, CDR2 SASEGT. The CDR3 here is CASSESRNSGGLETQYF. The CDR3 coding sequence is TGTGCCAGCAGTGAAAGCCGTAATAGCGGGGGGTTGGAGACCCAGTACTTC.

This clonotype came up a few times. This rearrangement joins TRBV7-9 to TRBJ2-3; 12 bases are shared with TRBD2. The CDR3 is made up of 16 amino acids. Looked up from germline, CDR1 is SEHNR and CDR2 is FQNEAQ (reference sequence). J lost 3 bases, V lost 4 bases, and 5 bases had no gene match. CDR3 sequence: CASSSSSGGATDTQYF. The CDR3 bases are TGTGCCAGCAGCTCGTCTAGCGGGGGGGCAACAGATACGCAGTATTTT. Together with reference TRBV7-9 and TRBJ2-3, the CDR3 gives the full variable domain: DTGVSQNPRHKITKRGQNVTFRCDPISEHNRLYWYRQTLGQGPEFLTYFQNEAQLEKSRLLSDRFSAERPKGSFSTLEIQRTEQGDSAMYLCASSSSSGGATDTQYFGPGTRLTVL.

This clonotype turned up a few times. The chain links TRBV3-1 to TRBJ1-5; D remains unclear. Between the trimmed V and J ends, which lost 4 bases and 0 bases, there was a span of 19 bases. The length of the CDR3 is 18 residues. Germline-derived CDR1 and CDR2 are LGHDT and YNNKEL (reference sequence). The CDR3 loop is CASSPPGWATYSNQPQHF. CDR3 DNA: TGTGCCAGCAGCCCCCCCGGCTGGGCAACCTATAGCAATCAGCCCCAGCATTTT.

The chain joins TRBV12-3 or TRBV12-4 to TRBJ2-3; TRBD2 might be the D (6 bases). V lost 4 bases and J 0 bases, leaving 8 bases between the germline ends. The CDR3 runs 14 residues. The CDR3 DNA reads TGTGCCAGCAGTTGGGCGGGGAGCACAGATACGCAGTATTTT. Its protein product is CASSWAGSTDTQYF.

This clonotype came up a few times. The chain uses TRBV7-6 and TRBJ2-5; tentative D call: TRBD2 (5 bases). V gave up 4 bases and J gave up 3 bases, with 9 bases separating them. Per the germline V gene, CDR1 is SGHVS and CDR2 is FNYEAQ. This CDR3 contains 13 residues. The CDR3 loop is CASSWTGKETQYF. The CDR3 coding sequence is TGTGCCAGCAGCTGGACCGGGAAAGAGACCCAGTACTTC.

The chain joins TRBV12-3 or TRBV12-4 to TRBJ1-2, with a tentative D call TRBD1 (5 bases). This CDR3 contains 16 residues. V was pared by 7 bases and J by 0 bases, with 18 bases between. For the CDR3, the DNA is TGTGCCAGCACCGACCTTTGGGACTTTGCTAACTATGGCTACACCTTC. It codes for CASTDLWDFANYGYTF.

This rearrangement joins TRBV6-1 to TRBJ2-7, with 7 bases matching TRBD2. V shed 6 bases, J shed 2 bases, and the junction held 4 bases outside the gene matches. Germline V gene data show CDR1 as MNHNS and CDR2 as SASEGT. CDR3 length: 13 amino acids. The CDR3 spells CASSASGAYEQYV. CDR3 nucleotides: TGTGCCAGCAGCGCTAGCGGCGCCTACGAGCAGTACGTC.

This clonotype was detected only a few times. The rearrangement links TRBV10-3 to TRBJ2-2, with D perhaps TRBD1 (6 bases). V gave up 4 bases and J gave up 7 bases, with 16 bases separating them. The CDR3 contains 15 residues. In germline, CDR1 is ENHRY, CDR2 SYGVKD. The CDR3 DNA sequence: TGTGCCATCAGTGGAATAAGACAGGCGGGCGGGGAGCTGTTTTTT. It is translated as CAISGIRQAGGELFF.

This clonotype was detected a few times. The chain links TRBV6-5 to TRBJ1-2, with 8 positions matching TRBD1. CDR3 size: 16 residues. Germline loops: CDR1 MNHEY, CDR2 SVGAGI. J gave up 0 bases and V 2 bases, and 5 bases lay outside the gene matches. The CDR3 region has the DNA TGTGCCAGCAGTTACAAGCGGACAGGGACTAACTATGGCTACACCTTC. It codes for CASSYKRTGTNYGYTF.

This clonotype was seen a handful of times. The V gene is TRBV2, the J gene TRBJ2-7; 7 bases map to TRBD2. V lost 8 bases, J lost 6 bases, and 4 bases stayed unmatched. Germline V gives CDR1 SNHLY, CDR2 FYNNEI. CDR3 length: 11 residues. CDR3 nucleotide sequence: TGTGCCAGCTCAAGGGAGGGCGAGCAGTACTTC. It encodes CASSREGEQYF.